This T cell receptor (beta chain) appears in the sequencing data of a study of T cell responses to AZD1222 COVID-19 vaccine. Unmatched junction bases numbered 3, after V lost 3 bases and J lost 2 bases. CDR1 is SGHVS, CDR2 FQNEAQ, per germline. This CDR3 spans 15 amino acids. Study outcomes and limitations: Spike-spanning, vaccine-associated CD4 TCRs were dominant at 160-218 and 743-854. The donor group comprised mostly white British people and more females; the analysis possibly underestimated clonal diversity. Epitopes outside B.1.351 and B.1.1.7 mutated regions reportedly drew nearly half of spike TCRs. At study baseline, merely six AZD1222 recipients were seropositive.

Details on this clone: The target antigen is unknown.

Generated by immunoSEQ multiplex PCR, the TCRdb table keeps only in-frame clones and is missing some. Of approximately 140,000 clones in the sample, 80% to 95% are singletons; the top ten hold 3.2%. This specimen consisted of peripheral blood, obtained 28 days after the second AZD1222 dose. The TCR originated in an adult who received the AZD1222 COVID-19 vaccine. V usage is TRBV7-8 and J usage is TRBJ2-1; the match to TRBD2 covers 8 bases. DNA for the CDR3: TGTGCCAGCAGCTTTCTAGCGGGCCCCTACAATGAGCAGTTCTTC. Its protein is CASSFLAGPYNEQFF.